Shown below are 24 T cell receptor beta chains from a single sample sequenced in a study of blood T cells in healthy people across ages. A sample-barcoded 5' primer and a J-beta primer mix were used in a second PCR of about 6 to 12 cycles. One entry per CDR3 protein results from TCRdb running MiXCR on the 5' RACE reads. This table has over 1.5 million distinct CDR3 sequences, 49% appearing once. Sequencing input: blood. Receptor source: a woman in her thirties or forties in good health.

CDR3 residues: CASSLLGSRDSFSYLTYEQYF. The CDR3 DNA reads as TGTGCCAGCAGCCTACTAGGCTCAAGGGACAGTTTCTCCTATCTGACCTACGAGCAGTACTTC. V is TRBV11-2 and J is TRBJ2-7, with 7 bases identical to TRBD1. This CDR3 is 21 amino acids long. Germline CDR1 reads SGHAT; CDR2 reads FQNNGV. J lost 2 bases, V lost 5 bases, and 27 bases had no gene match.

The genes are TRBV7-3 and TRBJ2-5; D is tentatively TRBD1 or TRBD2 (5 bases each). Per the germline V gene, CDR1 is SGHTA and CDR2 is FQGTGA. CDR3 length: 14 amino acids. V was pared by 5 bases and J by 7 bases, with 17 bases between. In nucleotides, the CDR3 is TGTGCCAGCAGCAGGGGAGAAGGGTTAGGGACCCAGTACTTC. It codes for CASSRGEGLGTQYF.

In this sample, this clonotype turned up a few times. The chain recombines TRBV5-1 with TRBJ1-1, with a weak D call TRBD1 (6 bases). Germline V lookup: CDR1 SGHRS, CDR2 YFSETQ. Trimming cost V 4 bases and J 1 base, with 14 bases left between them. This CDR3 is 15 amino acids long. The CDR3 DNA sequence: TGCGCCAGCAGCCCGTACCCAGGGGCGAACACTGAAGCTTTCTTT. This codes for CASSPYPGANTEAFF. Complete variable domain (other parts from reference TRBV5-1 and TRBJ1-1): KAGVTQTPRYLIKTRGQQVTLSCSPISGHRSVSWYQQTPGQGLQFLFEYFSETQRNKGNFPGRFSGRQFSNSRSEMNVSTLELGDSALYLCASSPYPGANTEAFFGQGTRLTVV.

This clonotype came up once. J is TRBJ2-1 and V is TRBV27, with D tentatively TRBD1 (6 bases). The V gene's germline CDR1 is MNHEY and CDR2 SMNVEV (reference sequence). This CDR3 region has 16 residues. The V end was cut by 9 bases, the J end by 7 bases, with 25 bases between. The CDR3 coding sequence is TGTGCCAGTAAAGCCCAAACCGGGACAACAAAAAATGAGCAGTTCTTC. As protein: CASKAQTGTTKNEQFF.

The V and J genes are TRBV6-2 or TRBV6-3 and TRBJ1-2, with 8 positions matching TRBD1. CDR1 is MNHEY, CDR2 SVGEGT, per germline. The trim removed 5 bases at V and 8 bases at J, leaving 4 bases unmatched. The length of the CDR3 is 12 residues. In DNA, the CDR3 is TGTGCCAGCAGTACAGGGGGGAAAGGCTACACCTTC. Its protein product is CASSTGGKGYTF.

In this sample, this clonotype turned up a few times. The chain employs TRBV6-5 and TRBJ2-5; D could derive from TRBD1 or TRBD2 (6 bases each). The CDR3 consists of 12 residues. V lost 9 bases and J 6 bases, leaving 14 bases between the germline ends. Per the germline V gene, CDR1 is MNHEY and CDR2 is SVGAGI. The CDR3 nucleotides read TGTGCCAGTGGTGGGGGGCGAAAGACCCAGTACTTC. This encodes CASGGGRKTQYF.

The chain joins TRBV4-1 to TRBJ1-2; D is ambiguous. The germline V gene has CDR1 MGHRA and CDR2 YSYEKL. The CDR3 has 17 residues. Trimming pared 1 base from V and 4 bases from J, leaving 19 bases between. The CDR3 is CASSQGRPRLGFYGYTF. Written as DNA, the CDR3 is TGCGCCAGCAGCCAAGGCCGGCCGAGGTTGGGGTTCTATGGCTACACCTTC.

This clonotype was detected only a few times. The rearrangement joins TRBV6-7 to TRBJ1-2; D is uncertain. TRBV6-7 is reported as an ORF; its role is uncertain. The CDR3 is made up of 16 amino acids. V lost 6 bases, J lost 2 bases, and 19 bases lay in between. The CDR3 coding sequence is TGTGCCAGCAGCCACGAAACGCGGCCAACGAACTATGGCTACACCTTC. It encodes CASSHETRPTNYGYTF.

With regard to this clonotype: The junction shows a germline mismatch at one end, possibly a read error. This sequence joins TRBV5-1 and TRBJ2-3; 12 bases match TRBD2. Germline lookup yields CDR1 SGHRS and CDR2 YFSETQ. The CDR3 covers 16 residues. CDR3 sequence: CAGSGGLAGSMDTQYF. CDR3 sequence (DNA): TGCGCCGGCAGCGGCGGACTAGCGGGGAGCATGGATACGCAGTATTTT. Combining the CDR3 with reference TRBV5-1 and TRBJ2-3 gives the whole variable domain KAGVTQTPRYLIKTRGQQVTLSCSPISGHRSVSWYQQTPGQGLQFLFEYFSETQRNKGNFPGRFSGRQFSNSRSEMNVSTLELGDSALYLCAGSGGLAGSMDTQYFGPGTRLTVL.

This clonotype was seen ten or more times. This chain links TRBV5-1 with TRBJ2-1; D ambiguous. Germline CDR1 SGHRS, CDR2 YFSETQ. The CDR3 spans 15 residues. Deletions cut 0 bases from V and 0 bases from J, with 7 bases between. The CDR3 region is CASSLGVSSYNEQFF. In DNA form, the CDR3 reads TGCGCCAGCAGCTTGGGCGTGAGCTCCTACAATGAGCAGTTCTTC.

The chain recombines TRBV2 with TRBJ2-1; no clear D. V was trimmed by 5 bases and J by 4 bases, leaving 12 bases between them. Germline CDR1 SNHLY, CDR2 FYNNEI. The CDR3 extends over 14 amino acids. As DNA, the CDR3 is TGTGCCAGCAGTCGTACTCAGAAATACAATGAGCAGTTCTTC. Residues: CASSRTQKYNEQFF.

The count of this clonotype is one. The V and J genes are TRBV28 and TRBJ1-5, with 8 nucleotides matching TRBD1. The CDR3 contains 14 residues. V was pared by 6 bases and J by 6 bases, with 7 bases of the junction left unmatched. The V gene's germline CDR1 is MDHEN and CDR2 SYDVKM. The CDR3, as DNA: TGTGCCAGCAGAACCGGACAGGGTGGTCAGCCCCAGCATTTT. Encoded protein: CASRTGQGGQPQHF.

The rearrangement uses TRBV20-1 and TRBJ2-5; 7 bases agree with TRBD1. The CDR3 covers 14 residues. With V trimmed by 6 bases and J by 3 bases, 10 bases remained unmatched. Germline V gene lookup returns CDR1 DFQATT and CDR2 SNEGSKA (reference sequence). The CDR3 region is CSATGTVWKETQYF. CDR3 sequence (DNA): TGCAGTGCGACCGGGACAGTCTGGAAAGAGACCCAGTACTTC.

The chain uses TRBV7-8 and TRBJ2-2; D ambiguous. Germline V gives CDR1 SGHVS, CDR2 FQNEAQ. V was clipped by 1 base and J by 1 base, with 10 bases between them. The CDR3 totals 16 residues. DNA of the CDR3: TGTGCCAGCAGCTTAGGACGCTTAAAGAACACCGGGGAGCTGTTTTTT. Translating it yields CASSLGRLKNTGELFF.

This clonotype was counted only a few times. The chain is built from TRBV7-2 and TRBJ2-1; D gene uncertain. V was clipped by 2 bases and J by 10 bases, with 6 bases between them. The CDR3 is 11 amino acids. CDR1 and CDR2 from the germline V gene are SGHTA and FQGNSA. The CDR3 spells CASSLTWEQFF. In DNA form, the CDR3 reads TGTGCCAGCAGCTTAACGTGGGAGCAGTTCTTC.

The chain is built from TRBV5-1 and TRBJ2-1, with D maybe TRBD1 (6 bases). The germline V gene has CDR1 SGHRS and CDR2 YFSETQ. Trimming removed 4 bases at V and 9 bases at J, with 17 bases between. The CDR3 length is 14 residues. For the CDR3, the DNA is TGCGCCAGCAGCATCACCAATACAGGGACTGAGCAGTTCTTC. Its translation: CASSITNTGTEQFF. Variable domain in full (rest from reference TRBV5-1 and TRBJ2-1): KAGVTQTPRYLIKTRGQQVTLSCSPISGHRSVSWYQQTPGQGLQFLFEYFSETQRNKGNFPGRFSGRQFSNSRSEMNVSTLELGDSALYLCASSITNTGTEQFFGPGTRLTVL.

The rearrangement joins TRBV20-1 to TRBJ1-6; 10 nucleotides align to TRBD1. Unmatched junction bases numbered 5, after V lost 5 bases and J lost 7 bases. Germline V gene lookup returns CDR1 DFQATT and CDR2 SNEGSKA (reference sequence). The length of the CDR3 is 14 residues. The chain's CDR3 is CSAETGQGNSPLHF. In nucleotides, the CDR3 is TGCAGTGCTGAAACGGGACAGGGGAATTCACCCCTCCACTTT.

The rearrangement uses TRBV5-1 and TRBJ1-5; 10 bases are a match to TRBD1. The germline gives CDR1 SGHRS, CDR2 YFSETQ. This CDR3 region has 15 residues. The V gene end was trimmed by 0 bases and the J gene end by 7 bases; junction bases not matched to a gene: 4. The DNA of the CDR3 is TGCGCCAGCAGCTTGGGGGACAGGGGTCAGCAGCCCCAGCATTTT. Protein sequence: CASSLGDRGQQPQHF.

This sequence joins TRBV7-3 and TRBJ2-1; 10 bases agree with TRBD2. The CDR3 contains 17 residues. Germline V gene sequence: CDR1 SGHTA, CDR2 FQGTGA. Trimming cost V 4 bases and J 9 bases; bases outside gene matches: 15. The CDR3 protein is CASSSPVGTSDAGEQFF. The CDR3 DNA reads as TGTGCCAGCAGCTCCCCAGTCGGGACTAGCGATGCGGGTGAGCAGTTCTTC.

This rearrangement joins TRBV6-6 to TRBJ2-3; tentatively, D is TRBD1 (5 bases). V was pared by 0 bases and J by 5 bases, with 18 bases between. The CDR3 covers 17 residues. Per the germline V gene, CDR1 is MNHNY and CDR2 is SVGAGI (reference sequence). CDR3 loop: CASSYSMGLHGVDTQYF. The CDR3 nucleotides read TGTGCCAGCAGTTACTCGATGGGGCTCCATGGTGTAGATACGCAGTATTTT.

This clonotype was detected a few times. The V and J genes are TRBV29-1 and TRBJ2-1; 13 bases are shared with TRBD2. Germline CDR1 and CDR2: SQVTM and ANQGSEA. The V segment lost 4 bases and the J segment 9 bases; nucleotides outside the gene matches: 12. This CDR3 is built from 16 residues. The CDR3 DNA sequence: TGCAGCGTTGCCGGACTAGCGGGGGCCCCAGTAGGTGAGCAGTTCTTC. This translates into CSVAGLAGAPVGEQFF.

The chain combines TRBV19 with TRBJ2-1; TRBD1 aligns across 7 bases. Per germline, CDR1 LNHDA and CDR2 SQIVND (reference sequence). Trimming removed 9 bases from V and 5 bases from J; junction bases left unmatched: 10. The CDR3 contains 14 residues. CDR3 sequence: CASRPGTVNNEQFF. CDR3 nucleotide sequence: TGTGCCAGCCGACCCGGGACAGTGAACAATGAGCAGTTCTTC.

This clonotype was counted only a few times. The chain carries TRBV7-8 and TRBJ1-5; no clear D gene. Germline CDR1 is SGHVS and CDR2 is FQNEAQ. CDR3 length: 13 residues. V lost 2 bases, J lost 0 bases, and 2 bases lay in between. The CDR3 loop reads CASSLLSNQPQHF. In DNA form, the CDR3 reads TGTGCCAGCAGCTTACTTAGCAATCAGCCCCAGCATTTT. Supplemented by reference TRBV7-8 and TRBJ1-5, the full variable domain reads GAGVSQSPRYKVAKRGQDVALRCDPISGHVSLFWYQQALGQGPEFLTYFQNEAQLDKSGLPSDRFFAERPEGSVSTLKIQRTQQEDSAVYLCASSLLSNQPQHFGDGTRLSIL.

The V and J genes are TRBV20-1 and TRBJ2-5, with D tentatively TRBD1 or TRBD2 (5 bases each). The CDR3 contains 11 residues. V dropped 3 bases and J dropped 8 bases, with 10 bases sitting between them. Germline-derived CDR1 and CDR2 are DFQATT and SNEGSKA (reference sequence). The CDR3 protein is CSASGGVTQYF. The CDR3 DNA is TGCAGTGCTAGTGGGGGTGTTACCCAGTACTTC.